This record covers a single T cell receptor beta chain. The antigen is unknown. Germline loops: CDR1 MNHNY, CDR2 SVGAGI (reference sequence). The junction had 8 bases not matched to a gene; V was cut back by 1 base and J by 6 bases. The CDR3 contains 15 residues. The data stem from a study of post-analysis software for immune sequencing data. Overall study context: Included courses were relapsing-remitting and secondary progressive multiple sclerosis; progressive-relapsing multiple sclerosis was also included. Findings and limits, study-wide: Controls showed lower frequencies than patients for four to six TRBV segments, and TRBV5-6, TRBV5-1 and TRBV20-1 were among these. Compared against controls, patients with multiple sclerosis displayed significantly lower normalized Chao1 diversity. Strong co-clustering by F measure was seen for same-batch samples.

TCR beta libraries were prepared from cDNA with unique molecular identifiers. One entry per CDR3 protein, called by TCRdb with MiXCR from the PCR reads. The top ten clones hold about 11% of a sample with approximately 690,000 distinct CDR3 sequences, roughly three fifths of them seen once. The sequenced material came from blood. This chain uses TRBV6-6 with TRBJ1-2, with 7 nucleotides matching TRBD1. The source of this sequence is a girl aged 2 to 10 with multiple sclerosis. This CDR3 reads CASSYLLTGEDGYTF. CDR3 sequence (DNA): TGTGCCAGCAGTTACTTACTAACAGGGGAGGATGGCTACACCTTC.